This T cell receptor (beta chain) originates from a study of blood T cell repertoires in COVID-19. Study-level background: There were acute and convalescent COVID-19 samples, and they came from the United States, Italy and Spain. In each case, the material was cDNA or gDNA derived from T cells, B-cell-depleted T cells, or PBMCs.

Measured with immunoSEQ multiplex PCR; TCRdb has only the in-frame clones, and not every one. Seen here are hundreds of thousands of clones, 88% observed once, and the top ten hold about 7%. CDR1 is LGHDT and CDR2 is YNNKEL in the germline V gene (reference sequence). The CDR3 is 15 residues long. The V gene lost 2 bases and the J gene lost 4 bases, with 13 bases spanning the gap. The receptor was derived from a woman aged 25 to 39 who had recovered from COVID-19. Sequenced input: peripheral blood. The chain joins TRBV3-1 (or the pseudogene TRBV3-2) to TRBJ2-3, with D tentatively TRBD1 (6 bases). The CDR3 is CASSQHRERPDTQYF. CDR3 DNA: TGTGCCAGCAGCCAACACAGGGAGCGCCCAGATACGCAGTATTTT.